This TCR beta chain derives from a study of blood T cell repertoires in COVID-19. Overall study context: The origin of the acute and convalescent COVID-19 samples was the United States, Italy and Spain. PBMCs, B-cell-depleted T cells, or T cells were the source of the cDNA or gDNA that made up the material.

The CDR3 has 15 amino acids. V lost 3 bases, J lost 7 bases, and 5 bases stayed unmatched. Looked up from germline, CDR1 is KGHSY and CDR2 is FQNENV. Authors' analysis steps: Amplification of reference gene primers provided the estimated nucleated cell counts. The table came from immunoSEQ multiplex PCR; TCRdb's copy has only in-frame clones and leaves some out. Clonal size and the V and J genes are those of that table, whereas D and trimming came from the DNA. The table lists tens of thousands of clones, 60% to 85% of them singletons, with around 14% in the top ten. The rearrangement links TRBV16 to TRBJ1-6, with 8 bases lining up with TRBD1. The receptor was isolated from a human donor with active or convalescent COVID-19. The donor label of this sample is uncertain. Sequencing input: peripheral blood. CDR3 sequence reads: CASSQDTGGNSPLHF. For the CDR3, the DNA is TGTGCCAGCAGCCAGGATACAGGGGGAAATTCACCCCTCCACTTT.